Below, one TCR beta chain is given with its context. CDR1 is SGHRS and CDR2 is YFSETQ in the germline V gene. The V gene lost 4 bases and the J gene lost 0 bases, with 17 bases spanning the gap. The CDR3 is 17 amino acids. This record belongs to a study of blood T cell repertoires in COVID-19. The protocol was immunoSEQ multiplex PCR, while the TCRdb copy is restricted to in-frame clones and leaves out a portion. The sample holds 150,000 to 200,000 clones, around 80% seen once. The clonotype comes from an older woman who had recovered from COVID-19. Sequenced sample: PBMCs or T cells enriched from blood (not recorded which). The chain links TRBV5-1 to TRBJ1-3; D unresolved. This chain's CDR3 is CASSPLGGGYSGNTIYF. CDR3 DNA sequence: TGCGCCAGCAGCCCCTTGGGTGGAGGCTACTCTGGAAACACCATATATTTT.